Sequencing of this T cell receptor beta chain was carried out in a study of T cell responses to AZD1222 COVID-19 vaccine. TCRdb keeps only in-frame clones here, not all; method: immunoSEQ multiplex PCR. The sample lists 85,000 to 90,000 clones; 90% to 95% were seen once. This CDR3 is built from 13 residues. V lost 6 bases, J lost 3 bases, and 11 bases lay in between. CDR1 and CDR2 from the germline V gene are MNHEY and SVGAGI. The chain carries TRBV6-5 and TRBJ1-1; D perhaps matches TRBD1 (5 bases). The clonotype was recovered from an adult in good health. The sample consisted of peripheral blood, taken on day 0 of MenACWY control vaccination. The CDR3 DNA follows: TGTGCCAGCAGCAACAGGTTGGACACTGAAGCTTTCTTT. Its translation: CASSNRLDTEAFF.